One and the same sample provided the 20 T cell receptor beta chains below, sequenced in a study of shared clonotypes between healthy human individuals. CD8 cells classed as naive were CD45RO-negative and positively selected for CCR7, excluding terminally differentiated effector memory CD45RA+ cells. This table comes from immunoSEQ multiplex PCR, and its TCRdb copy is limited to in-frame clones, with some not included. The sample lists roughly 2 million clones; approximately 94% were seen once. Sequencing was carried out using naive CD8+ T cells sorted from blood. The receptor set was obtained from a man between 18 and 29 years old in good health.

The CDR3 sequence is CASSYGPPGGTQYF. CDR3 bases: TGTGCCAGCAGTTACGGACCTCCTGGGGGTACGCAGTATTTT. This chain connects TRBV6-5 to TRBJ2-3; D is tentatively TRBD1 or TRBD2 (5 bases each). Germline V gene sequence: CDR1 MNHEY, CDR2 SVGAGI. This CDR3 comprises 14 residues. Between the trimmed V and J ends, which lost 2 bases and 8 bases, there was a span of 14 bases.

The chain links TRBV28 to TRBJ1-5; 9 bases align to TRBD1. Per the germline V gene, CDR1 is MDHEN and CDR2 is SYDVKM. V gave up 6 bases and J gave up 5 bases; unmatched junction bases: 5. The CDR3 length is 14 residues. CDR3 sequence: CASRSGQGDQPQHF. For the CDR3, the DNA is TGTGCCAGCAGGTCGGGACAGGGAGATCAGCCCCAGCATTTT.

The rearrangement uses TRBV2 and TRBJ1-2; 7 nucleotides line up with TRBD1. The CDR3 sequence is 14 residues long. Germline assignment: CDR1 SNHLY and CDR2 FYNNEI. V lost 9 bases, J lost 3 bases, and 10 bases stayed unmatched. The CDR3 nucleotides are TGTGCCAGTACGTCGACAGGGAAGGACTATGGCTACACCTTC. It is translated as CASTSTGKDYGYTF. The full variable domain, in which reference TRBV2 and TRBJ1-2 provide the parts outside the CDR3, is EPEVTQTPSHQVTQMGQEVILRCVPISNHLYFYWYRQILGQKVEFLVSFYNNEISEKSEIFDDQFSVERPDGSNFTLKIRSTKLEDSAMYFCASTSTGKDYGYTFGSGTRLTVV.

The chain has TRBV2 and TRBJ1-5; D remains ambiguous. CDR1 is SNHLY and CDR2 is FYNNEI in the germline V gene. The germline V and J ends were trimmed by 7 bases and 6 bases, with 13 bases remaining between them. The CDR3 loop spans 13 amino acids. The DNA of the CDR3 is TGTGCCAGCACTCCCGTCGGAGGTCAGCCCCAGCATTTT. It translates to CASTPVGGQPQHF.

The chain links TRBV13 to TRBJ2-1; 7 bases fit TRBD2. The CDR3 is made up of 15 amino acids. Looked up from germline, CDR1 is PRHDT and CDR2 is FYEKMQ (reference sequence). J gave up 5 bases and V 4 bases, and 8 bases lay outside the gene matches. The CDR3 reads CASSSFGGGNNEQFF. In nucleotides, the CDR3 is TGTGCCAGCAGCTCCTTCGGCGGGGGTAACAATGAGCAGTTCTTC.

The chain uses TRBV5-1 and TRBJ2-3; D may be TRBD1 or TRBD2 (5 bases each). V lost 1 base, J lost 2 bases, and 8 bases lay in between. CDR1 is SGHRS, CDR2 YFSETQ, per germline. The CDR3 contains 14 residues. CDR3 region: CASSLMGVTDTQYF. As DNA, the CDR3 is TGCGCCAGCAGCTTGATGGGGGTCACAGATACGCAGTATTTT.

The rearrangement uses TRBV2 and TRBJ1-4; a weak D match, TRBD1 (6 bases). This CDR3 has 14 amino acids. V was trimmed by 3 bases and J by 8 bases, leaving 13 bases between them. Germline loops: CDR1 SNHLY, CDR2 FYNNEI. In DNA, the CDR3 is TGTGCCAGCAGTGAGAAGGCAGGGGTGGAAAAACTGTTTTTT. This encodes CASSEKAGVEKLFF.

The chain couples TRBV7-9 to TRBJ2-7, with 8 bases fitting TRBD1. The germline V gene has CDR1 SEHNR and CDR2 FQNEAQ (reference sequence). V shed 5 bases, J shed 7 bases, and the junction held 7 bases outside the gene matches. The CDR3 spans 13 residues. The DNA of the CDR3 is TGTGCCAGCAGCCAGGACAGGGCGGGGGAGCAGTACTTC. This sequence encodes CASSQDRAGEQYF.

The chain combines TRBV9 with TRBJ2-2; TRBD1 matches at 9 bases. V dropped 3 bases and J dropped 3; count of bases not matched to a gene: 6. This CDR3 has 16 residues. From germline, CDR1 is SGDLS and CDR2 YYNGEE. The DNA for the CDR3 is TGTGCCAGCAGCGACACAGGGGGCGTGGACACCGGGGAGCTGTTTTTT. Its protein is CASSDTGGVDTGELFF.

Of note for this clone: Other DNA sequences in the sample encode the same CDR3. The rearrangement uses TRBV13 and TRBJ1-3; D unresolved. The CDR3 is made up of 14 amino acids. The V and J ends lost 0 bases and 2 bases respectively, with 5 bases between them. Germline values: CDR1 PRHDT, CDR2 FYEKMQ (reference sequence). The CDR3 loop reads CASSLGRAGNTIYF. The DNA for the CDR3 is TGTGCCAGCAGCTTAGGGAGGGCTGGAAACACCATATATTTT.

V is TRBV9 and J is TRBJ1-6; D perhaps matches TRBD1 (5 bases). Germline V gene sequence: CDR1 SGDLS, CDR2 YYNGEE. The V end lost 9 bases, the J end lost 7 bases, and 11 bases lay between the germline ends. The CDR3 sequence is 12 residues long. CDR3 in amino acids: CATRGGNSPLHF. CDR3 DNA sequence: TGTGCCACCCGGGGGGGGAATTCACCCCTCCACTTT.

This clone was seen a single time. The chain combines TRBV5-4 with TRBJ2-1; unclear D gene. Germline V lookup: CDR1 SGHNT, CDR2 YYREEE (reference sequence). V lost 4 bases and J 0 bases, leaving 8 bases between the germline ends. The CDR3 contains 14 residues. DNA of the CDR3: TGTGCCAGCAGCCCTCCTAGCTCCTACAATGAGCAGTTCTTC. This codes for CASSPPSSYNEQFF.

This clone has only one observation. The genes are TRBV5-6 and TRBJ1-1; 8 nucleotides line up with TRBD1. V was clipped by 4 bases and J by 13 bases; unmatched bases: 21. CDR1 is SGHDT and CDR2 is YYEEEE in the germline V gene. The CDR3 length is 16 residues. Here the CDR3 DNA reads TGTGCCAGCAGCCCGGATGGACAGGGCCTTTTGGGCATGGGTTTCTTT. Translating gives CASSPDGQGLLGMGFF.

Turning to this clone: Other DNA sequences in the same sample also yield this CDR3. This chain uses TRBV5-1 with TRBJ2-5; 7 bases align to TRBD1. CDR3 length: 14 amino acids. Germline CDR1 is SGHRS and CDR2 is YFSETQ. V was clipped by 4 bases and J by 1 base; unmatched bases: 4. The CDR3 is CASSLWDSQETQYF. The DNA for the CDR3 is TGCGCCAGCAGCCTTTGGGACAGCCAAGAGACCCAGTACTTC.

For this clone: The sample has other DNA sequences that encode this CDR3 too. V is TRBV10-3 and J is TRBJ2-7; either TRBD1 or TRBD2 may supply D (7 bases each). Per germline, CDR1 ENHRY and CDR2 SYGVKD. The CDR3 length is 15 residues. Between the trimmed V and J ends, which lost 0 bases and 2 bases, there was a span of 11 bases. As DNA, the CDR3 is TGTGCCATCAGTGAGTCGGGAGGGGGCACCTACGAGCAGTACTTC. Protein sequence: CAISESGGGTYEQYF.

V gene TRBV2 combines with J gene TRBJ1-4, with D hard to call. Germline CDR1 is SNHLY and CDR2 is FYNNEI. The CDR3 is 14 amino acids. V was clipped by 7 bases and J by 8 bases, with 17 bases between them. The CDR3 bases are TGTGCCAGCATGGATGGACCCCGATCCGAAAAACTGTTTTTT. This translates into CASMDGPRSEKLFF.

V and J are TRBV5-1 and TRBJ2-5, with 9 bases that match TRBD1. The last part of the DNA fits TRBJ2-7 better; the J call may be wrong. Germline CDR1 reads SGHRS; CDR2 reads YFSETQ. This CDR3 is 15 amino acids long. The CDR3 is CASTPRTGETYEQYF. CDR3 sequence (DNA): TGCGCCAGCACCCCCCGGACAGGGGAAACCTACGAGCAGTACTTC.

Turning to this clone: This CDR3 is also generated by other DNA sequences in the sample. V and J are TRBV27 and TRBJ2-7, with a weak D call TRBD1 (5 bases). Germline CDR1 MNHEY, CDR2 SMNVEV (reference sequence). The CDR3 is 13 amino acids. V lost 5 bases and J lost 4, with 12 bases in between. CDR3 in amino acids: CASSPGAGYEQYF. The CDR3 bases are TGTGCCAGCAGTCCAGGCGCAGGGTACGAGCAGTACTTC.

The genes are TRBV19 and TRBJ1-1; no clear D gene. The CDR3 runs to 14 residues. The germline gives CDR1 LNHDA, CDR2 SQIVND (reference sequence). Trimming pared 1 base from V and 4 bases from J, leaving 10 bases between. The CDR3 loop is CASSIAADPTEAFF. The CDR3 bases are TGTGCCAGTAGTATAGCAGCAGACCCCACTGAAGCTTTCTTT.

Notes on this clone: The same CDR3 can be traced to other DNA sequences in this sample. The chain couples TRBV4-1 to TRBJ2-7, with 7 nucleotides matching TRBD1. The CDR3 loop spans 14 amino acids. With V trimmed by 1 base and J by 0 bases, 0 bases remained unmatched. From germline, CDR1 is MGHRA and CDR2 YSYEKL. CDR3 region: CASSQGDSSYEQYF. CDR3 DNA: TGCGCCAGCAGCCAAGGGGACAGCTCCTACGAGCAGTACTTC.